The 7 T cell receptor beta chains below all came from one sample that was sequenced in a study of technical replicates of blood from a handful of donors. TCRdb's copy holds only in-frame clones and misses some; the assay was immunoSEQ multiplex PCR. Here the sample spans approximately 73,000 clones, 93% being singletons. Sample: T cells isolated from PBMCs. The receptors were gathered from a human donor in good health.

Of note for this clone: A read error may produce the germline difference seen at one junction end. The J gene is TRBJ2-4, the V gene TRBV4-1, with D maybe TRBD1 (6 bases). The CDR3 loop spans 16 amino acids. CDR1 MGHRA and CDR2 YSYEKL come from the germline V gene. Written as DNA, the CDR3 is TGCGCCGGCAGCCAAGTTCAGGGGCAGGCCAAAAACATTCAGTACTTC. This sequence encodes CAGSQVQGQAKNIQYF.

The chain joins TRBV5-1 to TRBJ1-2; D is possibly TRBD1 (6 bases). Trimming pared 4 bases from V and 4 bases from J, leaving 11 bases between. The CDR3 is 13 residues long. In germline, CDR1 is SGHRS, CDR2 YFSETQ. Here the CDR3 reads CASSRDTRYGYTF. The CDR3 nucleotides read TGCGCCAGCAGCAGGGACACTCGCTATGGCTACACCTTC.

CDR3 nucleotide sequence: TGCGCCAGCAGCTTGGGAGGGGACAACCACGAGCAGTACTTC. It codes for CASSLGGDNHEQYF. The chain recombines TRBV5-1 with TRBJ2-7, with D tentatively TRBD1 (6 bases). The CDR3 has 14 residues. Germline V CDR1 and CDR2: SGHRS, YFSETQ. The V end was cut by 0 bases, the J end by 5 bases, with 12 bases between.

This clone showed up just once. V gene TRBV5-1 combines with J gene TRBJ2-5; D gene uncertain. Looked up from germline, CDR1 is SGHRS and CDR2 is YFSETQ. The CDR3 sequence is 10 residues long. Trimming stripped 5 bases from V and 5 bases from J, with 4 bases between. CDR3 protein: CASSGETQYF. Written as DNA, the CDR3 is TGCGCCAGCAGTGGCGAGACCCAGTACTTC.

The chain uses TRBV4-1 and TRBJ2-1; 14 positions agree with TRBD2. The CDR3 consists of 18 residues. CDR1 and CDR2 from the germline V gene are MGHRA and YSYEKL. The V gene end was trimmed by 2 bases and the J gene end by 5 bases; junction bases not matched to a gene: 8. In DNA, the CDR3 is TGCGCCAGCAGCCAATGGGGACTAGCGGGGGACTCGGACAATGAGCAGTTCTTC. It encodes CASSQWGLAGDSDNEQFF.

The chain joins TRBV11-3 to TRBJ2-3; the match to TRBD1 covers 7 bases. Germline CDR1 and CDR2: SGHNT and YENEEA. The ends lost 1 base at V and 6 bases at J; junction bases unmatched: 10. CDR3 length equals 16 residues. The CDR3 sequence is CASSLGANRGTDTQYF. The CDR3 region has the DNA TGTGCCAGCAGCTTAGGGGCGAACAGGGGTACGGATACGCAGTATTTT. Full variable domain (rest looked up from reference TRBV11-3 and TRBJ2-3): EAGVVQSPRYKIIEKKQPVAFWCNPISGHNTLYWYLQNLGQGPELLIRYENEEAVDDSQLPKDRFSAERLKGVDSTLKIQPAELGDSAVYLCASSLGANRGTDTQYFGPGTRLTVL.

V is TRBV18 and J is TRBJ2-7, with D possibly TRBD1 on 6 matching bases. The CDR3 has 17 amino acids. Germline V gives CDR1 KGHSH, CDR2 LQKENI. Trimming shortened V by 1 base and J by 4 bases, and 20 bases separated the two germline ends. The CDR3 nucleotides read TGTGCCAGCTCACCACGCCTACAGGGACGAGAGACTTACGAGCAGTACTTC. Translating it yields CASSPRLQGRETYEQYF.